A selection of T cell receptor beta chains follows, all from one sample in a study of blood T cell repertoires in COVID-19. Profiling relied on immunoSEQ multiplex PCR, and the TCRdb table lists in-frame clones only, not all of them. This sample has a few hundred thousand clones, with roughly 90% found just once. The sample comprised PBMCs or T cells enriched from blood (not recorded which). These TCRs come from a man aged 18 to 29 with acute COVID-19. CDR3s include the opening cysteine and the closing phenylalanine or tryptophan. D genes are given only for firm matches. Clone size appears in some rows only: once, few, many, or a class for an expanded clone.

TRBV9	-	TRBJ2-1	once	CASSVTGTEQFF	TGTGCCAGCAGCGTTACAGGGACGGAGCAGTTCTTC
TRBV29-1	-	TRBJ1-5	many	CSVEVGGGGINQPQHF	TGCAGCGTTGAAGTGGGTGGAGGAGGGATCAATCAGCCCCAGCATTTT
TRBV9	TRBD1	TRBJ2-3	-	CASSPGGGTTDTQYF	TGTGCCAGCAGCCCAGGGGGCGGGACAACAGATACGCAGTATTTT
TRBV19	-	TRBJ2-3	once	CASSLRQASTDTQYF	TGTGCCAGTAGTCTCCGACAGGCTAGCACAGATACGCAGTATTTT
TRBV28	TRBD1	TRBJ2-3	-	CASSLSGQGVRTDTQYF	TGTGCCAGCAGTTTATCGGGACAGGGGGTGAGGACAGATACGCAGTATTTT
TRBV27	-	TRBJ2-7	-	CASSFFPGRYEQYF	TGTGCCAGCAGTTTTTTTCCAGGGCGCTACGAGCAGTACTTC
TRBV27	-	TRBJ2-5	-	CASSYQGISQETQYF	TGTGCCAGCAGTTACCAGGGGATTTCACAAGAGACCCAGTACTTC
TRBV5-6	TRBD2	TRBJ2-3	-	CASSLGTSGRSSTDTQYF	TGTGCCAGCAGCTTGGGGACTAGCGGGAGGAGTAGCACAGATACGCAGTATTTT
TRBV5-6	-	TRBJ2-7	-	CASSRSWTAYEQYF	TGTGCCAGCAGCCGCAGCTGGACAGCCTACGAGCAGTACTTC
TRBV28	TRBD2	TRBJ2-2	few	CASSSGRNLNTGELFF	TGTGCCAGCAGTAGCGGGAGGAATTTGAACACCGGGGAGCTGTTTTTT
TRBV7-6	-	TRBJ2-5	-	CASSLAMSQETQYF	TGTGCCAGCAGCTTAGCGATGAGCCAAGAGACCCAGTACTTC
TRBV7-2	-	TRBJ2-7	-	CASSLGLEYYEQYF	TGTGCCAGCAGCTTAGGTTTGGAGTACTACGAGCAGTACTTC
TRBV2	TRBD1	TRBJ1-1	-	CASSLRDSPHTEAFF	TGTGCCAGCAGCCTCCGGGACAGTCCACACACTGAAGCTTTCTTT
TRBV28	-	TRBJ2-7	-	CASRPPGLKSSYEQYF	TGTGCCAGCAGGCCACCGGGACTCAAGAGCTCCTACGAGCAGTACTTC
TRBV10-3	TRBD1	TRBJ1-1	-	CAISRDRAPTEAFF	TGTGCCATCAGTCGGGACAGGGCCCCCACTGAAGCTTTCTTT
TRBV5-6	TRBD2	TRBJ2-1	-	CASSSRGGRGSYNEQFF	TGTGCCAGCAGCTCTCGGGGCGGGAGGGGCTCCTACAATGAGCAGTTCTTC
TRBV5-4	TRBD1	TRBJ1-2	-	CASSWLRQGYGYTF	TGTGCCAGCAGCTGGCTGAGACAGGGGTATGGCTACACCTTC
TRBV7-2	-	TRBJ1-1	once	CASSPGGGGTEAFF	TGTGCCAGCAGCCCGGGCGGCGGGGGCACTGAAGCTTTCTTT
TRBV11-3	TRBD2	TRBJ2-1	-	CASSLEGTSAAYNEQFF	TGTGCCAGCAGCTTAGAGGGGACTAGCGCCGCCTACAATGAGCAGTTCTTC
TRBV28	TRBD1	TRBJ2-7	-	CASSPVGTGEYEQYF	TGTGCCAGCAGTCCCGTAGGGACAGGGGAGTACGAGCAGTACTTC
TRBV6-1	-	TRBJ2-3	many	CASSDIGGGPLTDTQYF	TGTGCCAGCAGTGATATCGGAGGGGGCCCTCTCACAGATACGCAGTATTTT
TRBV21-1	-	TRBJ2-3	-	CASSKDGGATDTQYF	TGTGCCAGCAGCAAAGATGGGGGGGCCACAGATACGCAGTATTTT
TRBV6-1	-	TRBJ2-2	-	CASSDDTGELFF	TGTGCCAGCAGTGACGACACCGGGGAGCTGTTTTTT
TRBV19	-	TRBJ1-1	-	CASTPGGGTEAFF	TGTGCCAGTACCCCCGGGGGGGGGACTGAAGCTTTCTTT
TRBV29-1	-	TRBJ1-1	-	CSVAGRMNTEAFF	TGCAGCGTGGCGGGACGGATGAACACTGAAGCTTTCTTT
TRBV27	-	TRBJ1-2	-	CASFGGGYGYTF	TGTGCCAGCTTCGGCGGGGGCTATGGCTACACCTTC
TRBV18	TRBD1	TRBJ2-1	once	CASSPSTGTGSYNEQFF	TGTGCCAGCTCACCCTCAACCGGGACAGGGTCCTACAATGAGCAGTTCTTC
TRBV27	-	TRBJ1-1	-	CASSDVPEPTEAFF	TGTGCCAGCAGTGACGTGCCGGAGCCCACTGAAGCTTTCTTT
TRBV28	TRBD1	TRBJ1-4	-	CASSYGQGGLNEKLFF	TGTGCCAGCAGTTACGGACAGGGGGGCCTAAATGAAAAACTGTTTTTT
TRBV28	TRBD1	TRBJ1-2	-	CASSFGDRAYGYTF	TGTGCCAGCAGTTTCGGGGACAGGGCCTATGGCTACACCTTC
TRBV10-3	-	TRBJ2-7	-	CATSGTTYEQYF	TGTGCCACCTCAGGGACAACCTACGAGCAGTACTTC
TRBV3-1/TRBV3-2	-	TRBJ1-4	few	CASSQDPGVYEKLFF	TGTGCCAGCAGCCAAGATCCAGGGGTCTACGAAAAACTGTTTTTT
TRBV30	-	TRBJ1-1	-	CAWTPIETEAFF	TGTGCCTGGACCCCTATCGAAACTGAAGCTTTCTTT